The T cell receptor beta chain under discussion was sequenced for a study of blood T cell repertoires in COVID-19. Note on this clone: Within the sample, other DNA sequences also encode this same CDR3.

Per the germline V gene, CDR1 is SEHNR and CDR2 is FQNEAQ (reference sequence). The CDR3 spans 14 residues. V was shortened by 5 bases and J by 5 bases, with 15 bases between the two germline ends. TCRdb's table, derived via immunoSEQ multiplex PCR, lists solely in-frame clones and lacks some. In the table there are a few hundred thousand clones, around 86% of which are singletons. V is TRBV7-9 and J is TRBJ2-5, with D possibly matching TRBD1 (8 bases). This receptor was identified in a middle-aged man with acute or convalescent COVID-19. Material for sequencing was peripheral blood. CDR3 sequence (DNA): TGTGCCAGCAGCCCCGGACAGGGAGGGGAGACCCAGTACTTC. It codes for CASSPGQGGETQYF. Drawing the rest from reference TRBV7-9 and TRBJ2-5, the complete variable domain is DTGVSQNPRHKITKRGQNVTFRCDPISEHNRLYWYRQTLGQGPEFLTYFQNEAQLEKSRLLSDRFSAERPKGSFSTLEIQRTEQGDSAMYLCASSPGQGGETQYFGPGTRLLVL.